This T cell receptor (beta chain) was identified during a study of shared clonotypes between healthy human individuals. Study summary: Serving as donors were two women and a few men, whose ages spanned 18 to 49.

Deep was the level used in running the assay. Per the original methods: ImmunoSEQ sequences covered only the junction and lacked quality scores; filtering therefore differed. The repertoire was sequenced with immunoSEQ multiplex PCR; TCRdb's copy has only in-frame clones and lacks some. That table supplies the V and J calls and clone size; D and trimming were determined from the DNA. The sample has 490,000 or so clones; around 78% are singletons. Germline V gives CDR1 ENHRY, CDR2 SYGVKD. Between the trimmed V and J ends, which lost 6 bases and 1 base, there was a span of 12 bases. This CDR3 contains 15 residues.

The specimen was PBMCs. This receptor was taken from a woman in her forties in good health. Some clones in this sample may be carry-over from other donors' samples. The rearrangement links TRBV10-3 to TRBJ2-2; D perhaps matches TRBD2 (7 bases). The CDR3 loop is CAISKAGQNTGELFF. The CDR3 region has the DNA TGTGCCATCAGCAAAGCGGGACAGAACACCGGGGAGCTGTTTTTT.